Below, 22 T cell receptor beta chains from the same sample are listed, as sequenced in a study of tumor-infiltrating lymphocytes in primary liver carcinoma. The authors made TCR beta cDNA from around 500 ng total RNA with a constant-region primer. Sequencing libraries for TCR beta derived from three nested multiplex PCR rounds that used slightly modified ARM-PCR. The study ran its first two PCR rounds for approximately 11 cycles each, using TRBV1-TRBV30 forward primers and a C-beta reverse primer. TCRdb reprocessed the multiplex PCR reads with MiXCR, giving one entry per CDR3 protein. The table has around 330,000 distinct CDR3 sequences, 65% seen once. Germline DNA was also extracted, with blood RNA taken from unsorted whole blood. Sequencing was performed on peripheral blood. The receptors stem from a man aged 35-49 years with primary liver carcinoma and hepatitis B virus infection.

On this clonotype itself: One end of the junction varies from germline; a read error may be responsible. The rearrangement uses TRBV5-6 and TRBJ2-3, with 13 bases matching TRBD2. Germline loops: CDR1 SGHDT, CDR2 YYEEEE. This CDR3 spans 17 amino acids. CDR3 sequence (DNA): TGTGCCAGCAGCCTATTGACTAGCGGGGGGAACACAGATATGCAGTATTTT. Translation gives CASSLLTSGGNTDMQYF. The full variable domain, its missing parts supplied by reference TRBV5-6 and TRBJ2-3, is DAGVTQSPTHLIKTRGQQVTLRCSPKSGHDTVSWYQQALGQGPQFIFQYYEEEERQRGNFPDRFSGHQFPNYSSELNVNALLLGDSALYLCASSLLTSGGNTDMQYFGPGTRLTVL.

CDR3 DNA sequence: TGCAGTGCTGCCGGGACAGGGATAAGCAATCAGCCCCAGCATTTT. It yields the protein CSAAGTGISNQPQHF. The V gene is TRBV20-1, the J gene TRBJ1-5; TRBD1 matches at 9 bases. J gave up 1 base and V 5 bases, and 6 bases lay outside the gene matches. This CDR3 spans 15 amino acids. The germline V gene has CDR1 DFQATT and CDR2 SNEGSKA (reference sequence).

As regards this clonotype: At one boundary the junction diverges from the germline segment, which might be a read error. V is TRBV11-3 and J is TRBJ2-1, with 10 nucleotides matching TRBD1. The CDR3 is 17 residues long. Germline lookup yields CDR1 SGHNT and CDR2 YENEEA. The CDR3 spells CANSRTPLGTGVNGQFF. In DNA, the CDR3 is TGTGCCAACAGCCGAACCCCTTTAGGGACAGGGGTGAATGGGCAGTTCTTC.

A word on this clonotype: It may be a read error: a sequence one base away is much more abundant. The V gene is TRBV6-1, the J gene TRBJ1-5, with no clear D. The CDR3 has 11 residues. CDR1 MNHNS and CDR2 SASEGT come from the germline V gene. In DNA form, the CDR3 reads TGTGCCAGCAATGAAGTTCAGCCCCAGCATTTT. Amino acids: CASNEVQPQHF.

The genes are TRBV28 and TRBJ2-1; 9 positions match TRBD1. The germline CDR1 and CDR2 sequences are MDHEN and SYDVKM. The CDR3 covers 16 residues. The junction had 12 bases not matched to a gene; V was cut back by 7 bases and J by 5 bases. The CDR3 loop reads CASNFPGTGWDNEQFF. CDR3 in DNA: TGTGCCAGCAATTTCCCCGGGACAGGGTGGGACAATGAGCAGTTCTTC.

This clonotype was seen ten or more times. The chain joins TRBV6-2 or TRBV6-3 to TRBJ2-2; D is unclear. The V end lost 4 bases, the J end lost 3 bases, and 6 bases lay between the germline ends. CDR1 is MNHEY and CDR2 is SVGEGT in the germline V gene. The CDR3 is 13 residues long. CDR3 sequence: CASSWTDTGELFF. CDR3 DNA sequence: TGTGCCAGCAGTTGGACGGACACCGGGGAGCTGTTTTTT.

In the case of this clonotype: Germline is not matched at one junction end, which may reflect a read error. J is TRBJ1-1 and V is TRBV11-2, with a weak D call TRBD1 (6 bases). The CDR3 length is 13 residues. Germline V gene lookup returns CDR1 SGHAT and CDR2 FQNNGV. Written as DNA, the CDR3 is TGTGTCAGCAGCTTCACAGGGAACACAGAAGCTTTCTTT. This translates into CVSSFTGNTEAFF.

Ten or more counts support this clonotype. J is TRBJ1-3 and V is TRBV29-1, with TRBD1 matching over 9 bases. V was clipped by 5 bases and J by 2 bases; unmatched bases: 4. CDR3 length equals 14 residues. CDR1 and CDR2 from the germline V gene are SQVTM and ANQGSEA. CDR3 nucleotides: TGCAGCGTTTTCCGGACAGGGGCTGGAAACACCATATATTTT. Its translation is CSVFRTGAGNTIYF.

Of note for this clonotype: A much larger clone differs from this one at a single base, so this may be a read error. Likely a read error: the CDR3 ends without its conserved phenylalanine or tryptophan. The chain uses TRBV5-4 and TRBJ1-5, with 7 bases lining up with TRBD1. With V trimmed by 5 bases and J by 4 bases, 3 bases remained unmatched. Per germline, CDR1 SGHNT and CDR2 YYREEE (reference sequence). There are 13 residues in the CDR3. CDR3 nucleotide sequence: TGTGCCAGCAGTGAACAGGGGAATCAGCCCCAGCATTCT. It is translated as CASSEQGNQPQHS.

As regards this clonotype: A much bigger clone sits one base away, suggesting this may be a read error. The chain recombines TRBV6-6 with TRBJ2-7, with 8 bases matching TRBD1. This CDR3 is 19 amino acids long. From germline, CDR1 is MNHNY and CDR2 SVGAGI (reference sequence). Here the CDR3 DNA reads TGTGCCAGCAGTTACTCGAGGACAGGGTCAGAGACCATCTCCTACAAGCAGTACTTC. Residues: CASSYSRTGSETISYKQYF.

This clonotype was recorded only once. The J gene is TRBJ2-7, the V gene TRBV5-1; D is unclear. The germline gives CDR1 SGHRS, CDR2 YFSETQ. With 6 bases removed from V and 9 bases from J, the gap between germline ends came to 22 bases. The CDR3 has 14 amino acids. This chain's CDR3 is CASKEATPKDVQYF. The CDR3 DNA is TGCGCCAGCAAAGAGGCTACCCCTAAGGACGTGCAGTACTTC.

This clonotype was seen a handful of times. Written as DNA, the CDR3 is TGTGCCAGCAGCTTAGATAGGGGGATGTCACCCCTCCACTTT. Its protein is CASSLDRGMSPLHF. The chain joins TRBV11-2 to TRBJ1-6; possible D gene TRBD1, 6 bases. This CDR3 is built from 14 residues. Trimming shortened V by 0 bases and J by 10 bases, and 10 bases separated the two germline ends. Germline V gives CDR1 SGHAT, CDR2 FQNNGV.

Comments on this clonotype: This may come from a read error, since a much larger clone is one base off. V gene TRBV30 combines with J gene TRBJ2-7, with 9 bases that match TRBD2. The germline V gene has CDR1 GTSNPN and CDR2 SVGIG (reference sequence). The CDR3 sequence is 16 residues long. DNA of the CDR3: TGTGCCTGGGGTGTACTTAGCGGGAGTAACCCTCGGGGGCAGTACTTC. Its translation: CAWGVLSGSNPRGQYF.

This clonotype is a singleton in its sample. Its ends do not fully match the called genes, so a read error is possible. The rearrangement joins TRBV6-6 to TRBJ2-1; D perhaps matches TRBD2 (6 bases). This CDR3 is built from 15 residues. Germline lookup yields CDR1 MNHNY and CDR2 SVGAGI (reference sequence). CDR3 sequence: CASSYRPSESYEQFF. CDR3 nucleotide sequence: TGTGCTAGCAGTTACAGGCCTAGCGAAAGCTATGAGCAGTTCTTC.

Turning to this clonotype: Since a much larger clone is just one base distant, this may be a read error. The rearrangement joins TRBV7-8 to TRBJ1-2; 11 bases align to TRBD1. V shed 1 base, J shed 5 bases, and the junction held 9 bases outside the gene matches. The CDR3 length is 17 residues. Germline CDR1 and CDR2: SGHVS and FQNEAQ. CDR3 sequence: CASSLGTGGPQRYGYTF. CDR3 coding DNA: TGTGCCAGCAGCTTAGGGACAGGGGGCCCTCAACGATATGGCTACACCTTC.

The sample holds many counts of this clonotype. The chain has TRBV6-5 and TRBJ1-1, with D possibly matching TRBD1 (6 bases). Trimming left V 2 bases short and J 1 base short, with 8 bases between. The germline gives CDR1 MNHEY, CDR2 SVGAGI. The CDR3 length is 14 residues. The CDR3 region has the DNA TGTGCCAGCAGTTACGGACAGCCGAACACTGAAGCTTTCTTT. As protein: CASSYGQPNTEAFF.

Regarding this clonotype: The germline gene is not matched at one end of the junction; a read error may be the cause. This sequence joins TRBV6-6 and TRBJ1-4, with a weak D call TRBD1 (5 bases). This CDR3 comprises 12 residues. CDR1 and CDR2 from the germline V gene are MNHNY and SVGAGI (reference sequence). The CDR3 DNA sequence: TGTGCCAGCAGTCACTCGATGGGGGGTTCGTTCTTT. This sequence encodes CASSHSMGGSFF.

Note on this clonotype: A much larger clone sits a single nucleotide away, making a read error possible. The V gene is TRBV6-2 or TRBV6-3, the J gene TRBJ2-7; 13 bases align to TRBD2. In germline, CDR1 is MNHEY, CDR2 SVGEGT. The CDR3 loop spans 15 amino acids. The CDR3 sequence: CVSRPWTSGGYEQYF. CDR3 bases: TGTGTCAGCAGGCCGTGGACTAGCGGGGGATACGAGCAGTACTTC.

The genes are TRBV12-3 or TRBV12-4 and TRBJ2-1; D gene uncertain. The germline V and J ends were trimmed by 5 bases and 2 bases, with 19 bases remaining between them. The CDR3 contains 17 residues. The CDR3 nucleotides read TGTGCCAGCAGTCCTCGTGGGGTAACTTATACCTACAATGAGCAGTTCTTC. This sequence encodes CASSPRGVTYTYNEQFF.

Notes on this clonotype: With a much larger clone just one base away, this may be a read error. V usage is TRBV12-3 or TRBV12-4 and J usage is TRBJ1-2; 9 bases are shared with TRBD1. CDR3 length: 13 residues. The CDR3 region is CAISLGQGYGYTF. The DNA of the CDR3 is TGTGCCATCAGTTTGGGACAGGGCTATGGCTACACCTTC.

This clonotype was counted at least ten times. The chain couples TRBV29-1 to TRBJ2-5, with D unresolved. V lost 3 bases, J lost 4 bases, and 9 bases lay in between. Germline CDR1 reads SQVTM; CDR2 reads ANQGSEA. The CDR3 runs to 12 residues. The chain's CDR3 is CSVDPGRETQYF. CDR3 nucleotides: TGCAGCGTTGATCCGGGCCGAGAGACCCAGTACTTC.

Remarks on this clonotype: Being one base from a much bigger clone, this may be a read error. The J gene is TRBJ2-1, the V gene TRBV6-1; D might be TRBD2 (5 bases). The length of the CDR3 is 13 residues. Germline V gives CDR1 MNHNS, CDR2 SASEGT. V lost 10 bases and J lost 9, with 19 bases in between. Here the CDR3 DNA reads TGTGCCATCAACCCTAGCATAGGAAGTGAGCAGTTCTTC. Its translation is CAINPSIGSEQFF.